This entry is about one TCR beta chain. This entry comes from a study of blood T cell repertoires in COVID-19. Authors' methods: Estimation of nucleated cell counts relied on the amplification of reference gene primers. Libraries were prepared by immunoSEQ multiplex PCR; TCRdb keeps only in-frame clonotypes and omits some of them. V, J and clone size derive from that table, while D and trimming were established from the DNA sequence. Altogether roughly 380,000 clones are present, approximately 81% being singletons, with the ten largest covering roughly 3.4%. The sequenced sample was peripheral blood. This sequence originates from a woman under 30 with acute or convalescent COVID-19.

The CDR3 spells CASSSSGVSTDTQYF. The CDR3 DNA is TGTGCCAGCAGTTCTAGCGGGGTCAGCACAGATACGCAGTATTTT. This chain joins TRBV6-5 and TRBJ2-3; 9 positions agree with TRBD2. CDR3 length: 15 residues. V trimming: 4 bases; J trimming: 0 bases; junction bases outside the gene matches: 2. The V gene's germline CDR1 is MNHEY and CDR2 SVGAGI.